This TCR beta chain was recovered during a study of T cell changes during pregnancy in multiple sclerosis. This CDR3 has 14 amino acids. V lost 1 base, J lost 6 bases, and 7 bases lay in between. CDR1 is MGHRA, CDR2 YSYEKL, per germline. Sequenced by immunoSEQ multiplex PCR; TCRdb stores in-frame clones only, minus some. The repertoire holds 75,000 to 100,000 clones, just over 90% seen once, with under 0.8% in the top ten. This receptor was taken from a female donor in good health, enrolled as a control in a pregnancy study. The J gene is TRBJ1-6, the V gene TRBV4-1; the D gene is possibly TRBD1 (6 bases). The input for sequencing was peripheral blood, taken in the second trimester of pregnancy. CDR3 sequence: CASSQVQGNSPLHF. CDR3 bases: TGCGCCAGCAGCCAAGTACAGGGTAATTCACCCCTCCACTTT.